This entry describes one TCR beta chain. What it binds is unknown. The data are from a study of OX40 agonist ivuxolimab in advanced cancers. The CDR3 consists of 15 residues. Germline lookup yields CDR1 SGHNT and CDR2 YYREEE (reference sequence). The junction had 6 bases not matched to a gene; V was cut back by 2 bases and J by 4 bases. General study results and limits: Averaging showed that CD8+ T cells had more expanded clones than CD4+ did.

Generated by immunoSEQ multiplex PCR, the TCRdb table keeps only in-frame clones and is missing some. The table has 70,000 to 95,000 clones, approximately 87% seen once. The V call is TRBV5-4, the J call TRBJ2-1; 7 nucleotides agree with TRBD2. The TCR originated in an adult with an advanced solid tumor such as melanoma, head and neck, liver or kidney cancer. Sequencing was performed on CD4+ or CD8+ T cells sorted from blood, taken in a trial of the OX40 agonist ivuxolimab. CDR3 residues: CASSLGGSNYNEQFF. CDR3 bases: TGTGCCAGCAGCTTAGGCGGGAGTAATTACAATGAGCAGTTCTTC.